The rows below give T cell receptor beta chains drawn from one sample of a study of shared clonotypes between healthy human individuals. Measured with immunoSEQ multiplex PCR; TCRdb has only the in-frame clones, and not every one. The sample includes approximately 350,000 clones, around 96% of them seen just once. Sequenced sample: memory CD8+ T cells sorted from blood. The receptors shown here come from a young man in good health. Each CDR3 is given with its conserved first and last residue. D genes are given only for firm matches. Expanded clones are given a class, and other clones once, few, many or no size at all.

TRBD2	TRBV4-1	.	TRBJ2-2	TGCGCCAGCAGCCAAGGACCGGGAGGGCCCGGGGAGCTGTTTTTT	CASSQGPGGPGELFF
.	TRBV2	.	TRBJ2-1	TGTGCCAGCAGTGGCTTCAACTACAATGAGCAGTTCTTC	CASSGFNYNEQFF
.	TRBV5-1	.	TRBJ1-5	TGCGCCAGCAGCTTGGGACAACCAAATCAGCCCCAGCATTTT	CASSLGQPNQPQHF
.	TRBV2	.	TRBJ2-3	TGTGCCAGCAGTGATAGGCGGGGATCCACAGATACGCAGTATTTT	CASSDRRGSTDTQYF
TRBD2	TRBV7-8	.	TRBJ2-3	TGTGCCAGCAGCTTAGGGACTAGCGGGACAGATACGCAGTATTTT	CASSLGTSGTDTQYF
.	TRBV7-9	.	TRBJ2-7	TGTGCCAGCAGCTTACAGGGGGAGGGAGGCTACGAGCAGTACTTC	CASSLQGEGGYEQYF
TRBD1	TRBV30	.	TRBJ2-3	TGTGCCTGGACCCCGGGACAGGGGGGCACAGATACGCAGTATTTT	CAWTPGQGGTDTQYF
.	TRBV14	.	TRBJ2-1	TGTGCCAGCAGCCAAAAGCCCGGGACACATGAGCAGTTCTTC	CASSQKPGTHEQFF
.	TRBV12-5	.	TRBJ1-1	TGTGCTAGTGGTTTGTTGCTACATTCCAGGGCGACGGAAGCTTTCTTT	CASGLLLHSRATEAFF
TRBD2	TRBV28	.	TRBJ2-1	TGTGCCAGCAGTTTGCTAGCGGGCTCCTACAATGAGCAGTTCTTC	CASSLLAGSYNEQFF
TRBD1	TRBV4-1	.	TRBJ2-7	TGCGCCAGCAGCCAAGATGCCACAGGGGTTTACGAGCAGTACTTC	CASSQDATGVYEQYF
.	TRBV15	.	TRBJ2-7	TGTGCCACCAGCAGAGCCCCGTTGGGGGCCTGGGACGAGCAGTACTTC	CATSRAPLGAWDEQYF
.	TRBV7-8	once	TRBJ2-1	TGTGCCAGCTATCTTGTGGCGGGGTTCCCCCACAATGAGCAGTTCTTC	CASYLVAGFPHNEQFF
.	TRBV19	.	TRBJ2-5	TGTGCCAGTAGGGCGGTCGGCACAGGGGAGACCCAGTACTTC	CASRAVGTGETQYF
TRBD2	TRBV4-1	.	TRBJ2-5	TGCGCCAGCAGCCAAGTACTAGCGATAGAGACCCAGTACTTC	CASSQVLAIETQYF
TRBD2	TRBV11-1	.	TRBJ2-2	TGTGCCAGCAGAGGTCGTTTAGCGGGAGGTCCGAACACCGGGGAGCTGTTTTTT	CASRGRLAGGPNTGELFF
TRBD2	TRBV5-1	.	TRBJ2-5	TGCGCCAGCAGCTTCGGACTAGTCCAAGAGACCCAGTACTTC	CASSFGLVQETQYF
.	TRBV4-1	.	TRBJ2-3	TGCGCCAGCAGCCAAGCAGATACGCAGTATTTT	CASSQADTQYF
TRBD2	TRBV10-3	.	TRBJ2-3	TGTGCCATCGTAGCGGGAGGAACTGGGACAGATACGCAGTATTTT	CAIVAGGTGTDTQYF
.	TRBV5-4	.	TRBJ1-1	TGTGCCAGCAGCCCGGTGGGGGGGCGACGGGGAAAGAACACTGAAGCTTTCTTT	CASSPVGGRRGKNTEAFF
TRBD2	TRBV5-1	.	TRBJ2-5	TGCGCCAGCAGCTTCCTCGGCGGGAGTGAAGAGACCCAGTACTTC	CASSFLGGSEETQYF
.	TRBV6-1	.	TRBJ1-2	TGTGCCAGCAGTTCAAGGGACGACGGCTACACCTTC	CASSSRDDGYTF
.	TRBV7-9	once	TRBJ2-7	TGTGCCAGCAGCGCCGCTAGCTACGAGCAGTACTTC	CASSAASYEQYF
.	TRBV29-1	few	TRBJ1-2	TGCAGCGTTACGGACAATGAGAACTATGGCTACACCTTC	CSVTDNENYGYTF
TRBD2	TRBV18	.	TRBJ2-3	TGTGCCAGCTCACCGACCCCTAGCGGGAGAACAGATACGCAGTATTTT	CASSPTPSGRTDTQYF
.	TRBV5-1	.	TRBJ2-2	TGCGCCAGCAAGTCGGGGCAGGAGCTGTTTTTT	CASKSGQELFF
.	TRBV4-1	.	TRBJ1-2	TGCGCCAGCAGAACGAGAGATTCGGCGGGGACCATTGGAGGCTACACCTTC	CASRTRDSAGTIGGYTF
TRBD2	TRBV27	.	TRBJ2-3	TGTGCCAGCAGCCGCGGACTAGCGGGAGGAGGTCTCACAGATACGCAGTATTTT	CASSRGLAGGGLTDTQYF
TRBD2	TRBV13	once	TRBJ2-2	TGTGCCAGCAGCACCGGGGGGGAGTCCGGGGAGCTGTTTTTT	CASSTGGESGELFF
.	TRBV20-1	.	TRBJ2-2	TGCAGTGCTAGAGGGGCCGGGGAGCTGTTTTTT	CSARGAGELFF
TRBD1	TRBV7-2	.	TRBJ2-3	TGTGCCAGCAGCGAAGCCAGGGGGCATACGCAGTATTTT	CASSEARGHTQYF
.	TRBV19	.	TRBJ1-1	TGTGCCAGTAGTTACGGGGGGTCGAACACTGAAGCTTTCTTT	CASSYGGSNTEAFF
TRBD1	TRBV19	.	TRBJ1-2	TGTGCCAGTAGTACGCCGGGACAGGTATCGCGCTACACCTTC	CASSTPGQVSRYTF
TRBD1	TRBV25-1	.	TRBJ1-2	TGTGCCAGCAGCCCGGACAGGGGATCTGGCTACACCTTC	CASSPDRGSGYTF
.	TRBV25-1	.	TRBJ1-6	TGTGCCACCCGGGGGTCCTCCTATAATTCACCCCTCCACTTT	CATRGSSYNSPLHF
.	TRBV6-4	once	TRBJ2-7	TGTGCCAGCAGGGGGTGCGGGACGAGCTCCTACGAGCAGTACTTC	CASRGCGTSSYEQYF
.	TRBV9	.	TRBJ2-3	TGTGCCAGCAGTGCATCCTTCACAGATACGCAGTATTTT	CASSASFTDTQYF
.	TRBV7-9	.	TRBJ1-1	TGTGCCAGCAGACAAACCTCTAGGGGAATGAACACTGAAGCTTTCTTT	CASRQTSRGMNTEAFF
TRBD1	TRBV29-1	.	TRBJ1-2	TGCAGCGTTTCCGACAGGGGCTCGAATGGCTACACCTTC	CSVSDRGSNGYTF
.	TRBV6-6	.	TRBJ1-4	TGTGCCAGCAGTTACCGCAGGGAATCTAATGAAAAACTGTTTTTT	CASSYRRESNEKLFF
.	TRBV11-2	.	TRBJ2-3	TGTGCCAGCAGCCGCCTTGGGGGAAAGTATTTT	CASSRLGGKYF
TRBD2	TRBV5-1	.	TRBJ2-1	TGCGCCAGTTCCTCGGGACTAGCGGGCGTGGTGGGGTTCTTC	CASSSGLAGVVGFF
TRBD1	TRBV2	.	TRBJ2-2	TGTGCCAGCACCGGGACAGGGTTAATCGCCGGGGAGCTGTTTTTT	CASTGTGLIAGELFF
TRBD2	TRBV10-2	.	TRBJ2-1	TGCGCCAGCAGTGAGTCGTTAGCGGGAGTCCTTGGCAATGAGCAGTTCTTC	CASSESLAGVLGNEQFF
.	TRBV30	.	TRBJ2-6	TGTGCCGCTGACAACTCTGGGGCCAACGTCCTGACTTTC	CAADNSGANVLTF
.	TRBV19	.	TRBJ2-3	TGTGCCAGTAGTTTTACGGTGAGCACAGATACGCAGTATTTT	CASSFTVSTDTQYF
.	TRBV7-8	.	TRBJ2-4	TGTGCCAGCAGCTTAGGGGCCGAGCGGCTAGCCAAAAACATTCAGTACTTC	CASSLGAERLAKNIQYF
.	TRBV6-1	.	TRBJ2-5	TGTGCCAGCAGGCCCATTGCGACAGGACGAGAGACCCAGTACTTC	CASRPIATGRETQYF
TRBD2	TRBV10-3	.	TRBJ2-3	TGTGCCACCGGACTAGCGGGAGAAGATACGCAGTATTTT	CATGLAGEDTQYF
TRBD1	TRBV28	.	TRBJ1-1	TGTGCCAGCCTCCACACAGGGGTAGCTTTCTTT	CASLHTGVAFF
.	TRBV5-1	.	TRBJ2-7	TGCGCCAGCAGCTGGACGGAGAAGTCCTACGAGCAGTACTTC	CASSWTEKSYEQYF
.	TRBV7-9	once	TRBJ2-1	TGTGCCAGCAGCTCCGATGAGCAGTTCTTC	CASSSDEQFF
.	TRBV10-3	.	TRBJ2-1	TGTGCCATCAAAAATAGCAGGGACAATGAGCAGTTCTTC	CAIKNSRDNEQFF
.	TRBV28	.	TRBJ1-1	TGTGCCAGCAGATACAGACTTAACACTGAAGCTTTCTTT	CASRYRLNTEAFF
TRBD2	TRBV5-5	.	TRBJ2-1	TGTGCCAGCAGACATCCACTAGCGGGAGTATCTTATGAGCAGTTCTTC	CASRHPLAGVSYEQFF
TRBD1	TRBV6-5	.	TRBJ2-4	TGTGCCAGCAGTTACTCGACAGGGACGGGGAACATTCAGTACTTC	CASSYSTGTGNIQYF